This TCR beta chain was sequenced in a study of blood T cell repertoires in COVID-19. CDR3 length equals 12 residues. J gave up 7 bases and V 6 bases, and 5 bases lay outside the gene matches. CDR1 and CDR2 (germline): LNHDA, SQIVND (reference sequence). Clones were read by immunoSEQ multiplex PCR, and TCRdb kept only the in-frame ones, dropping some. The table lists some 5,900 clones, 86% of them singletons. The clonotype comes from a human donor in a cohort sampled during active COVID-19. The gene calls are TRBV19 and TRBJ1-1, with 7 bases fitting TRBD1. Sequences were obtained from peripheral blood. The CDR3 spells CASRFRDSEAFF. The CDR3 DNA sequence: TGTGCCAGTAGATTCCGGGACAGTGAAGCTTTCTTT.